The text below deals with one TCR beta chain. The record originates from a study of blood T cell repertoires in COVID-19. Across the whole study: The origin of the acute and convalescent COVID-19 samples was the United States, Italy and Spain. From T cells, B-cell-depleted T cells, or PBMCs came the material, which was cDNA or gDNA.

The CDR3 is 17 amino acids. Germline V CDR1 and CDR2: LNHDA, SQIVND (reference sequence). Unmatched junction bases numbered 4, after V lost 5 bases and J lost 0 bases. As processed by the authors: Reference gene primers were amplified, and this amplification served to estimate nucleated cell counts. Data came from immunoSEQ multiplex PCR; TCRdb stores just in-frame clones and leaves some out. The D gene and trimming were derived from the DNA, and the V and J assignments and clone size from that table. This table has approximately 94,000 clones, about 83% appearing once. This TCR came from a human donor in a cohort sampled during active COVID-19. Sample: peripheral blood. This sequence joins TRBV19 and TRBJ2-2; 12 bases align to TRBD2. CDR3 nucleotide sequence: TGTGCCAGTAGTCGACTAGCGGGGGCGGCGAACACCGGGGAGCTGTTTTTT. Translation gives CASSRLAGAANTGELFF.